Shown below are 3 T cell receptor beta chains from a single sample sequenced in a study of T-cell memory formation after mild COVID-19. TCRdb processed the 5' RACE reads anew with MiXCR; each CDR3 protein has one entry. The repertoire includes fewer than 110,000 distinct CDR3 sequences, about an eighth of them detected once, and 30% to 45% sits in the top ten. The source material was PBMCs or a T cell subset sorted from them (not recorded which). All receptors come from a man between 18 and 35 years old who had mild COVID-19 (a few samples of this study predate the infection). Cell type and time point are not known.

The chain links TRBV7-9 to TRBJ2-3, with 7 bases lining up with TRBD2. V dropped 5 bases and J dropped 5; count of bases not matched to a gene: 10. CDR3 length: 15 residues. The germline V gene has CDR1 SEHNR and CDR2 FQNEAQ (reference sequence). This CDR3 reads CASSRASGPRDTQYF. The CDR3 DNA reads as TGTGCCAGCAGCCGCGCTAGCGGCCCTCGAGATACGCAGTATTTT.

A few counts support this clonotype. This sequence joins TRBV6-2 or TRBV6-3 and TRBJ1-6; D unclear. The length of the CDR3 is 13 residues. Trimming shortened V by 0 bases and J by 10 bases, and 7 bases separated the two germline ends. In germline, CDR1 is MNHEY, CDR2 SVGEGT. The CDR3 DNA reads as TGTGCCAGCAGTTACTCGGTGGGGTCACCCCTCCACTTT. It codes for CASSYSVGSPLHF.

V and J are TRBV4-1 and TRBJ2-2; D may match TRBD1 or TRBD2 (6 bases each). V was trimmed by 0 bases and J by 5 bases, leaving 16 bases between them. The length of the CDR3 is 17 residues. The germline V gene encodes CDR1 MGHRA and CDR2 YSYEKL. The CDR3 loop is CASSQDLPRGRTGELFF. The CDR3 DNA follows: TGCGCCAGCAGCCAAGACCTTCCCCGGGGGCGAACCGGGGAGCTGTTTTTT.